The present T cell receptor beta chain was sequenced within a study of blood T cells in healthy people across ages. This clonotype was detected ten times or more. The CDR3 is 15 amino acids. From germline, CDR1 is MNHEY and CDR2 SVGAGI. V shed 2 bases and J shed 5 bases, with 15 bases lying between them. Together with a sample-barcoded 5' primer, a J-beta primer mix was included in a second PCR lasting about 7 to 11 cycles. One entry per CDR3 protein results from TCRdb running MiXCR on the 5' RACE reads. The table lists over 750,000 distinct CDR3 sequences, 20% to 25% of them singletons. Another study also made use of these data, one on T cells of mothers and their children. That publication notes: TCR recombination output is shaped by thymic selection similarly in related and unrelated pairs.

The clonotype originates from a boy aged 5-17 years in good health. Source material: blood. This rearrangement joins TRBV6-5 to TRBJ2-5; D not certain. CDR3 nucleotide sequence: TGTGCCAGCAGTTACGGCAGGCATCCCGGGGAGACCCAGTACTTC. Its protein product is CASSYGRHPGETQYF.